The source of this T cell receptor (beta chain) is a study of PD-L1 blockade in urothelial cancer. The wider study: Atezolizumab (1,200 mg intravenously every 3 weeks) began in about 2014 for patients. Men with urothelial cancer arising in the bladder made up about 90% of the roughly 30 patients. Researchers found blood samples held a median of approximately 150,000 T cells.

Specified time point: peripheral blood 6 weeks after treatment start. Peripheral blood mononuclear cells were collected from every patient before and during treatment, yielding between 1 and 8 samples per patient. The CDR3 covers 14 residues. The germline V gene encodes CDR1 MNHEY and CDR2 SVGAGI. Trimming took 6 bases from V and 2 from J, leaving 14 bases between them. Some clones are missing from TCRdb's copy, which holds only in-frame ones; the method was immunoSEQ multiplex PCR. The profile covers some 110,000 clones, with roughly 90% appearing a single time and around 1.7% taken by the ten largest.

The genes are TRBV6-5 and TRBJ2-7; perhaps TRBD1 as D (5 bases). The sequences come from PBMCs, collected around atezolizumab (anti-PD-L1) treatment. This TCR came from a man aged 60-69 years with urothelial cancer. CDR3 region: CASRPSGSAYEQYF. CDR3 sequence (DNA): TGTGCCAGCAGACCCTCAGGGTCAGCCTACGAGCAGTACTTC.